These 11 T cell receptor beta chains were sequenced from one sample in a study of neoadjuvant nivolumab and ipilimumab in lung cancer. TCRdb keeps only in-frame clones here, not all; method: immunoSEQ multiplex PCR. The sample has around 24,000 clones, approximately 78% seen once. The sequencing used tumor tissue, collected after neoadjuvant nivolumab, alone or with ipilimumab, at or shortly before surgery. The source of these receptors is an adult with non-small cell lung cancer.

The rearrangement links TRBV5-1 to TRBJ2-5; D is unresolved. This CDR3 comprises 15 residues. Germline CDR1 is SGHRS and CDR2 is YFSETQ. V lost 0 bases, J lost 0 bases, and 9 bases lay in between. The CDR3 here is CASSLALGYQETQYF. In nucleotides, the CDR3 is TGCGCCAGCAGCTTGGCCTTAGGGTACCAAGAGACCCAGTACTTC. Full variable domain (rest looked up from reference TRBV5-1 and TRBJ2-5): KAGVTQTPRYLIKTRGQQVTLSCSPISGHRSVSWYQQTPGQGLQFLFEYFSETQRNKGNFPGRFSGRQFSNSRSEMNVSTLELGDSALYLCASSLALGYQETQYFGPGTRLLVL.

In its sample, this clone was seen a few times. The V and J genes are TRBV6-1 and TRBJ1-3; possibly TRBD1 for D (6 bases). This CDR3 has 15 amino acids. In germline, CDR1 is MNHNS, CDR2 SASEGT. V gave up 6 bases and J gave up 0 bases, with 12 bases separating them. CDR3 coding DNA: TGTGCCAGCAGGTCCCAAGGGGGCTCTGGAAACACCATATATTTT. It translates to CASRSQGGSGNTIYF.

Remarks on this clone: This could be a read error, since a much larger clone is one nucleotide away. The same CDR3 also results from other DNA sequences found in this sample. J is TRBJ1-1 and V is TRBV27; 9 nucleotides agree with TRBD1. After removal of 5 bases from V and 1 base from J, the junction contained 5 bases not matched to a gene. This CDR3 has 15 residues. The germline V gene has CDR1 MNHEY and CDR2 SMNVEV (reference sequence). The CDR3 DNA reads as TGTGCCAGCAGTCTCCCGGGACAGGGGAACACTGAAGCTTTCTTT. Its protein is CASSLPGQGNTEAFF.

V usage is TRBV30 and J usage is TRBJ1-4, with a possible D match to TRBD1 (5 bases). Germline loops: CDR1 GTSNPN, CDR2 SVGIG (reference sequence). The ends were cut back, 2 bases at V and 5 bases at J, with 15 bases in the middle. The CDR3 covers 15 residues. CDR3: CAWSSPGTGNEKLFF. In nucleotides, the CDR3 is TGTGCCTGGAGTAGCCCCGGGACTGGGAATGAAAAACTGTTTTTT.

This clone was seen a few times. The V and J genes are TRBV11-2 and TRBJ1-1; D gene ambiguous. In germline, CDR1 is SGHAT, CDR2 FQNNGV. The V gene lost 3 bases and the J gene lost 11 bases, with 28 bases spanning the gap. This CDR3 spans 17 amino acids. In DNA, the CDR3 is TGTGCCAGCAGCTTCACCGACGAAGGCCGGGGAAAGATTTGGGCTTTCTTT. Its translation is CASSFTDEGRGKIWAFF. Full variable domain (remainder filled in from reference TRBV11-2 and TRBJ1-1): EAGVAQSPRYKIIEKRQSVAFWCNPISGHATLYWYQQILGQGPKLLIQFQNNGVVDDSQLPKDRFSAERLKGVDSTLKIQPAKLEDSAVYLCASSFTDEGRGKIWAFFGQGTRLTVV.

The V and J genes are TRBV30 and TRBJ1-5; 7 bases map to TRBD1. After removal of 5 bases from V and 3 bases from J, the junction contained 4 bases not matched to a gene. The germline V gene has CDR1 GTSNPN and CDR2 SVGIG (reference sequence). CDR3 length equals 13 residues. The CDR3 spells CAWGDSVNQPQHF. The CDR3 region has the DNA TGTGCCTGGGGGGACAGCGTCAATCAGCCCCAGCATTTT.

This chain links TRBV5-1 with TRBJ1-1, with TRBD1 as a possible D gene (6 bases). The length of the CDR3 is 14 residues. Trimming removed 4 bases from V and 5 bases from J, with 15 bases in between. Germline CDR1 and CDR2: SGHRS and YFSETQ. Here the CDR3 reads CASSTQQGYTEAFF. CDR3 nucleotides: TGCGCCAGCAGCACCCAACAGGGATATACTGAAGCTTTCTTT.

The chain carries TRBV7-9 and TRBJ1-1; 7 bases agree with TRBD1. This CDR3 spans 14 amino acids. Germline CDR1 and CDR2: SEHNR and FQNEAQ (reference sequence). The V gene end was trimmed by 5 bases and the J gene end by 10 bases; junction bases not matched to a gene: 13. CDR3 residues: CASSPPTGPGRAFF. DNA for the CDR3: TGTGCCAGCAGCCCTCCGACAGGGCCTGGACGAGCTTTCTTT.

J is TRBJ2-2 and V is TRBV11-3; the match to TRBD2 covers 11 bases. The CDR3 extends over 16 amino acids. Germline V gene sequence: CDR1 SGHNT, CDR2 YENEEA. V was pared by 4 bases and J by 6 bases, with 7 bases of the junction left unmatched. CDR3 residues: CASSYFSGRASGELFF. Written as DNA, the CDR3 is TGTGCCAGCAGCTATTTTAGCGGGAGGGCGTCCGGGGAGCTGTTTTTT.

V is TRBV7-2 and J is TRBJ2-1; 13 bases match TRBD2. The ends lost 5 bases at V and 10 bases at J; junction bases unmatched: 8. CDR1 and CDR2 (germline): SGHTA, FQGNSA. This CDR3 is built from 15 residues. The CDR3 nucleotides read TGTGCCAGCAGCCCCTATGGGACTAGCGGGAAGGAGCAGTTCTTC. Amino acids: CASSPYGTSGKEQFF.

This chain connects TRBV7-9 to TRBJ2-2; the D gene is possibly TRBD1 (6 bases). CDR3 length: 18 amino acids. Germline CDR1 and CDR2: SEHNR and FQNEAQ (reference sequence). The ends were cut back, 5 bases at V and 4 bases at J, with 23 bases in the middle. The CDR3 here is CASSRKLGWDTFTGELFF. CDR3 nucleotides: TGTGCCAGCAGCCGAAAATTGGGATGGGACACCTTCACCGGGGAGCTGTTTTTT.